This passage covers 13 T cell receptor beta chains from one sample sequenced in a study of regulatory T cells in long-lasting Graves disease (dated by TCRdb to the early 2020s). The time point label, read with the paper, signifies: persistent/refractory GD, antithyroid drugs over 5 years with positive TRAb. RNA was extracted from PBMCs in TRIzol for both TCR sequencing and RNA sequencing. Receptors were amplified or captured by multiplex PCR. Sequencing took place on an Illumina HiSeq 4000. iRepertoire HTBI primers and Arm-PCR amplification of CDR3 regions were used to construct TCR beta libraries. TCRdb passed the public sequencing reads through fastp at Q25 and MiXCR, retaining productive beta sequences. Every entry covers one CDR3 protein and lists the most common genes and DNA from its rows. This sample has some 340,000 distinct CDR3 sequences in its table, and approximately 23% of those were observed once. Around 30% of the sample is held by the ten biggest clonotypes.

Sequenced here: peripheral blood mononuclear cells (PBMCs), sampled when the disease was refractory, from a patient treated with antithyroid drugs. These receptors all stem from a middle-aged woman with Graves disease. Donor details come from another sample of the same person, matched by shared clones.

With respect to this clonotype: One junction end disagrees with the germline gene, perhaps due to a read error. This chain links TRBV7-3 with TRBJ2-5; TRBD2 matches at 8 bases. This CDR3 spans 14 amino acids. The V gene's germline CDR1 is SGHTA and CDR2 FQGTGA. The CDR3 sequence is CASSFLGGGEAQYF. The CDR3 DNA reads TGTGCCAGCAGCTTTCTCGGGGGGGGAGAGGCCCAGTACTTC.

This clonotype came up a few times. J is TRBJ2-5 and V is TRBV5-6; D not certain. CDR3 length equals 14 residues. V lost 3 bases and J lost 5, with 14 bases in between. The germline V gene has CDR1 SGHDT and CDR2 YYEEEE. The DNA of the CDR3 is TGTGCCAGCAGCTCCGGTGCGCAGTGGGAGACCCAGTACTTC. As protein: CASSSGAQWETQYF.

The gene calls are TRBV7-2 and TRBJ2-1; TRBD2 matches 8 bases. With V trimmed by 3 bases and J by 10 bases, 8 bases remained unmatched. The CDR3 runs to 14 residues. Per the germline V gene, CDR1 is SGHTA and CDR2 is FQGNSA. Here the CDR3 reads CASSFPSGLSEQFF. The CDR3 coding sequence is TGTGCCAGCAGCTTTCCTAGCGGGCTCAGCGAGCAGTTCTTC.

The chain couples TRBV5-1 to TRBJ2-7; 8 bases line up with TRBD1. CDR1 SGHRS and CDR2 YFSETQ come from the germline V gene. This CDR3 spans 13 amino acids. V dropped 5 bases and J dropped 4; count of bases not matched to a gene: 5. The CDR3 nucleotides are TGCGCCAGCAGATACGGACAGGGATACGAGCAGTACTTC. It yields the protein CASRYGQGYEQYF.

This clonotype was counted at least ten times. CDR3 sequence: CASSSSIPVEAFF. DNA for the CDR3: TGTGCCAGCAGTTCGAGCATCCCAGTAGAAGCTTTCTTT. The J gene is TRBJ1-1, the V gene TRBV28, with no clear D. The CDR3 extends over 13 amino acids. Germline loops: CDR1 MDHEN, CDR2 SYDVKM. V lost 4 bases and J lost 8, with 14 bases in between.

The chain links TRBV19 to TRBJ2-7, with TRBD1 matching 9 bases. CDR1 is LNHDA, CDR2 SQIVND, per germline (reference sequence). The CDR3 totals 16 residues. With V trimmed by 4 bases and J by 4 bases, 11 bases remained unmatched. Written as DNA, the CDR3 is TGTGCCAGTAGTACCGGACAGGGGCAACGGTTGTACGAGCAGTACTTC. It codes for CASSTGQGQRLYEQYF.

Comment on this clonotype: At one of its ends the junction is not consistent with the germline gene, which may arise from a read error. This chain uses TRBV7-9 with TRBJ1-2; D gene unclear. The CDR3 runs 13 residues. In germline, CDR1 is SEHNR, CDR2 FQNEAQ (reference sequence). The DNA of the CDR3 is TGTGCCAGCAGTTTAGGGTCCGGGTATGGCTACACCTTC. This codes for CASSLGSGYGYTF.

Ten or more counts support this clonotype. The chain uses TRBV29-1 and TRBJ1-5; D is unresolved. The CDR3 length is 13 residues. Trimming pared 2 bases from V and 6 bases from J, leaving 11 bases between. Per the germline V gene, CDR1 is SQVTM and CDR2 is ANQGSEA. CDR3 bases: TGCAGCGTTGAATGGGAGGTTGGTCAGCCCCAGCATTTT. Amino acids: CSVEWEVGQPQHF.

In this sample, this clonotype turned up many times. The chain's CDR3 is CATSRDSKGYQETQYF. CDR3 in DNA: TGTGCCACCAGCAGAGATAGTAAGGGATACCAAGAGACCCAGTACTTC. The chain links TRBV15 to TRBJ2-5; D gene ambiguous. Germline-derived CDR1 and CDR2 are LNHNV and YYDKDF (reference sequence). The V and J ends lost 0 bases and 0 bases respectively, with 11 bases between them. The CDR3 runs to 16 residues. Full variable domain (outside the CDR3, taken from reference TRBV15 and TRBJ2-5): DAMVIQNPRYQVTQFGKPVTLSCSQTLNHNVMYWYQQKSSQAPKLLFHYYDKDFNNEADTPDNFQSRRPNTSFCFLDIRSPGLGDTAMYLCATSRDSKGYQETQYFGPGTRLLVL.

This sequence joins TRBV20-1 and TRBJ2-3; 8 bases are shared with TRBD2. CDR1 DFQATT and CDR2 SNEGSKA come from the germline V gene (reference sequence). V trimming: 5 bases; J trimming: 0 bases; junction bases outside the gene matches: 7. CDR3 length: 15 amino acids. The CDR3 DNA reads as TGCAGTGCTGGTCTAGCGGGCACTAGCACAGATACGCAGTATTTT. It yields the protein CSAGLAGTSTDTQYF.

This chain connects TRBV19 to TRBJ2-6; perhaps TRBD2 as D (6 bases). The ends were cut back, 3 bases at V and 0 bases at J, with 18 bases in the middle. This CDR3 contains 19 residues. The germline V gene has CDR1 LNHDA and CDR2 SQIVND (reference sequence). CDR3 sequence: CASSMFRGGMSSGANVLTF. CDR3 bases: TGTGCCAGTAGTATGTTTAGAGGAGGGATGAGCTCTGGGGCCAACGTCCTGACTTTC.

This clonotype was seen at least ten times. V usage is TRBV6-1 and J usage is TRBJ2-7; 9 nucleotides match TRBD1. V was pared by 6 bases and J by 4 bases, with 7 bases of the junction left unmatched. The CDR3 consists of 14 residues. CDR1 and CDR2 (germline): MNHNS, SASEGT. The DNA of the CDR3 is TGTGCCAGCAGAATCCGGGACAGGGCTTACGAGCAGTACTTC. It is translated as CASRIRDRAYEQYF.

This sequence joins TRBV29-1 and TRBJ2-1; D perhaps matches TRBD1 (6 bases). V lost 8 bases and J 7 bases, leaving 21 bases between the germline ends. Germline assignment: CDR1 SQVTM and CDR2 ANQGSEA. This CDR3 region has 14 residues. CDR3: CSPVGGPAGNEQFF. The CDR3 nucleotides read TGCAGCCCCGTTGGGGGCCCCGCCGGGAATGAGCAGTTCTTC.